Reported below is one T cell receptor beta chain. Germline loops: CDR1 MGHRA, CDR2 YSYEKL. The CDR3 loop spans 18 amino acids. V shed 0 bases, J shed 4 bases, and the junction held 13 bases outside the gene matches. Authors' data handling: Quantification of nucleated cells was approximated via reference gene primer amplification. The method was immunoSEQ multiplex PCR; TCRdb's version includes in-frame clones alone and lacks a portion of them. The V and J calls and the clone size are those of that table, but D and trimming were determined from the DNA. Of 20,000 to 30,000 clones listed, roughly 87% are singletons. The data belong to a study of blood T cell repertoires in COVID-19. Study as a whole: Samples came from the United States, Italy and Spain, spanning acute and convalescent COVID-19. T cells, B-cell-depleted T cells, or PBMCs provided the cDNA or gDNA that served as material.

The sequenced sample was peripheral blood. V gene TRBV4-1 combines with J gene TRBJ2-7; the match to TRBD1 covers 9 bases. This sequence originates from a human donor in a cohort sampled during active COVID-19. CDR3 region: CASSQDLSAGTGKYEQYF. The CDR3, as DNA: TGCGCCAGCAGCCAAGATCTTAGTGCCGGGACAGGGAAGTACGAGCAGTACTTC.